These T cell receptor beta chains were read from a single sample in a study of T cell changes during pregnancy in multiple sclerosis. Here immunoSEQ multiplex PCR was the method, and the copy in TCRdb shows in-frame clones only, minus some. The sample carries roughly 38,000 clones, roughly 89% recorded once. Sequenced here: CD4+ T cells from peripheral blood mononuclear cells, sampled in the second trimester of pregnancy. The receptors come from a female donor in good health, enrolled as a control in a pregnancy study. Each CDR3 is given with its conserved first and last residue. Each record gives: clone size, V gene, D gene, J gene, CDR3 protein, CDR3 DNA. The D gene is left open where the match is weak. A clone size is listed for some rows: how often the clone was seen (once, few, many), or a class if it is expanded.

abundance: NA
v_gene: TRBV19
d_gene: NA
j_gene: TRBJ1-4
CDR3aa: CASSGGDIGEKLFF
CDR3nt: TGTGCCAGTAGTGGGGGGGATATCGGTGAAAAACTGTTTTTT

abundance: NA
v_gene: TRBV7-2
d_gene: TRBD2
j_gene: TRBJ2-5
CDR3aa: CASSLMAQRGPQDRTQYF
CDR3nt: TGTGCCAGCAGCTTAATGGCGCAGCGGGGGCCCCAAGATCGGACCCAGTACTTC

abundance: once
v_gene: TRBV7-9
d_gene: TRBD2
j_gene: TRBJ2-5
CDR3aa: CASSSGLAGGETQYF
CDR3nt: TGTGCCAGCAGCTCGGGACTAGCGGGGGGTGAGACCCAGTACTTC

abundance: NA
v_gene: TRBV28
d_gene: TRBD2
j_gene: TRBJ2-5
CDR3aa: CASRAGGLKGYQETQYF
CDR3nt: TGTGCCAGCAGAGCGGGGGGGCTGAAGGGGTACCAAGAGACCCAGTACTTC

abundance: NA
v_gene: TRBV7-7
d_gene: TRBD1
j_gene: TRBJ1-2
CDR3aa: CASSLDDREICGYTF
CDR3nt: TGTGCTAGCAGCTTAGACGACAGGGAGATTTGCGGCTACACCTTC

abundance: NA
v_gene: TRBV19
d_gene: NA
j_gene: TRBJ2-2
CDR3aa: CASSRAGSNTGELFF
CDR3nt: TGTGCCAGTAGTAGGGCAGGCTCGAACACCGGGGAGCTGTTTTTT

abundance: NA
v_gene: TRBV28
d_gene: NA
j_gene: TRBJ2-7
CDR3aa: CASSLGLYEQYF
CDR3nt: TGTGCCAGCAGCCTAGGACTGTACGAGCAGTACTTC

abundance: NA
v_gene: TRBV18
d_gene: NA
j_gene: TRBJ2-7
CDR3aa: CASSPQGRASSYEQYF
CDR3nt: TGTGCCAGCTCACCCCAAGGGCGGGCAAGCTCCTACGAGCAGTACTTC

abundance: NA
v_gene: TRBV7-8
d_gene: TRBD2
j_gene: TRBJ2-6
CDR3aa: CASRGTSPLSGANVLTF
CDR3nt: TGTGCCAGCAGGGGGACTAGTCCACTCTCTGGGGCCAACGTCCTGACTTTC

abundance: NA
v_gene: TRBV7-2
d_gene: TRBD2
j_gene: TRBJ2-1
CDR3aa: CASSFVAGGYNEQFF
CDR3nt: TGTGCCAGCAGCTTTGTAGCGGGGGGCTACAATGAGCAGTTCTTC

abundance: once
v_gene: TRBV18
d_gene: NA
j_gene: TRBJ1-4
CDR3aa: CASSPQGAEKLFF
CDR3nt: TGTGCCAGCTCACCACAGGGAGCTGAAAAACTGTTTTTT

abundance: once
v_gene: TRBV7-9
d_gene: NA
j_gene: TRBJ1-5
CDR3aa: CASSLENSPNQPQHF
CDR3nt: TGTGCCAGCAGCTTAGAGAACAGCCCGAATCAGCCCCAGCATTTT